Here is one T cell receptor (beta chain) with its context. Its specific antigen is unknown. Base qualities were left out, and no much larger clone turns up one base away. This sample was taken from a study of shared clonotypes between healthy human individuals (dated by TCRdb to the early 2020s). Looking at the study overall: The cohort comprised a couple of women and three men aged 18 to 49 years. For each donor, CD4 naive and CD4 memory were each given three plates, CD8 naive was given two plates, and CD8 memory was given one plate. To estimate repertoire size and how much clonotype sharing occurs between individuals, the study deeply sequenced the blood TCR repertoires of several healthy adults. To increase sequencing depth and limit assay-specific biases, different laboratories used diverse techniques to prepare libraries and sequence TCR repertoires. Each donor's leukapheresis produced roughly between roughly 0.85 and 9 billion PBMCs.

The V end loses 4 bases and the J end loses 5 bases, and a stretch of 18 bases separates them. CDR1 and CDR2 are drawn from the germline V gene (reference sequence): SEHNR, FQNEAQ. The CDR3 spans 15 residues, from the cysteine through the phenylalanine. Just the 45-base CDR3 DNA is kept, in frame starting at base 1. CD8 naive samples consisted of CD45RO-negative cells that were positively selected for CCR7, yielding a CD45RA+CCR7+ population without TemRA cells. The donors were healthy, HIV-negative adults who had no recently reported acute infections or vaccinations. All donors were Caucasian adults living in Nashville, Tennessee, USA. Blood was obtained by leukapheresis, after which PBMCs were separated by Ficoll-Histopaque density gradient centrifugation and cryopreserved in liquid nitrogen vapor phase. Analytical flow cytometry was used to check the purity and quantity of each magnetically sorted T cell population. Each sorted fraction had its genomic DNA isolated and then quantified by UV absorbance on a Nanodrop 2000c.

Using the deep immunoSEQ assay, multiplex PCR amplified TCR CDR3 regions from genomic DNA. For each cell subset, the extracted genomic DNA was distributed evenly across all wells of several immunoSEQ 96-well plates, and each plate served as one replicate. For sorted subsets, about 0.2 ug genomic DNA, equal to tens of thousands of T cell genomes, was loaded into each replicate PCR. Purified libraries were measured with a Qubit 3.0 fluorometer, size-checked on a Bioanalyzer 2100, and measured again with the KAPA Library Quantification kit. Each immunoSEQ 96-well plate was sequenced on its own single-read 150-cycle Illumina NextSeq 550 flow cell. From the authors' description of their analysis: Because the immunoSEQ output held only junctional sequences and lacked quality scores, the filtering could not match the filtering applied to full-length reads. To assign V/J genes and CDR3, sequences were annotated against IMGT germline references using PyIR, a Python wrapper for IgBLAST v1.9. Any read was removed if the V/J assignment was weak (E-value above 1e-6), the CDR3 was missing, or the read contained stop codons, out-of-frame junctions, or ambiguous translated residues. V3J clonotypes were defined as sequences sharing an identical inferred V gene, J gene, and CDR3 amino acid sequence. To compute the percentage overlap between repertoires, the number of shared unique clonotypes was divided by the size of the smaller repertoire. Three approaches were used to assess repertoire richness: RTK rarefaction, the Chao1 estimator, and Recon v2.1 estimates of unobserved clonotypes. Generation probabilities were computed with OLGA for all TCRbeta clonotypes obtained by the gDNA method from several donors. Here the immuneACCESS table is served through TCRdb, limited to in-frame sequences with V and J called. Missing clones are a known gap in these copies; in checked studies unresolved V genes cover under half, and the rest lacks a known reason. Clone size and the V and J calls come from that table; the DNA yielded D and trimming. The sample table contains about 2.1 million clones; only one count was recorded for roughly 93% of them. Approximately 1.6% of the sample belongs to the ten largest clones.

Study-wide conclusions, independent of this receptor: Sampling was restricted to blood, and TCR repertoires in tissues likely differ from the TCR repertoires found in blood. The genetic and exposure-history diversity represented was limited by the small number of donors. Compared with non-shared clonotypes, clonotypes shared by all four sorted-subset donors had higher generation probabilities. Naive subsets generally had larger estimated clonotype richness than memory subsets. Even with the large sequencing depth, rarefaction of the sorted-subset datasets indicated that sequencing was incomplete. When several donors were compared, the shared fraction of clonotypes was about 5.2% for naive CD4, approximately 3.5% for naive CD8, roughly 2.5% for memory CD4, and under 0.5% for memory CD8. Based on pairwise subsampling, the degree of clonotype sharing among donors was expected to be affected by sequencing depth.

This clonotype was obtained from a man aged 18-30 years in good health. Some clones in this sample may be carry-over from other donors' samples. The V and J genes are TRBV7-9 and TRBJ2-7; perhaps TRBD1 is the D gene, with 6 bases matching. Sequenced sample: naive CD8+ T cells from PBMCs. The cell subset or site label here, explained by the study, means: CD45RA+CCR7+. The CDR3 protein is CASSSNPGRGDEQYF. In nucleotide form, the sequence is TGTGCCAGCAGCTCAAACCCCGGCAGGGGCGACGAGCAGTACTTC.